One and the same sample provided the 19 T cell receptor beta chains below, sequenced in a study of CD8+CD57+ T cells in acquired aplastic anemia. CD8+CD57+ cell expansion had been shown by flow cytometry in patients chosen for sequencing. TCR beta VDJ and CDR3 profiling used genomic DNA as template. TCRdb called the reads again in MiXCR, with one record for every CDR3 protein. Of around 50,000 distinct CDR3 sequences listed, around 57% are singletons. The sequenced sample consisted of sorted CD4+, CD8+, or CD8+CD57+ T cells (not recorded which) from PBMCs. All receptors come from a human donor with aplastic anemia.

Regarding this clonotype: No conserved phenylalanine or tryptophan is present at the end of the CDR3, so a read error is the likely explanation. The chain employs TRBV7-2 and TRBJ2-3; D call uncertain. The DNA end is a closer match to TRBJ1-5, so the J assignment may be wrong. This CDR3 has 13 residues. The germline V gene encodes CDR1 SGHTA and CDR2 FQGNSA. The CDR3 DNA reads as TGTGCCAGCAGCTTAGTCTCCACAGATACGCAGCATCTT. This translates into CASSLVSTDTQHL.

This clonotype was counted ten times or more. The rearrangement joins TRBV7-6 to TRBJ2-5; D unresolved. V was trimmed by 1 base and J by 1 base, leaving 16 bases between them. Germline CDR1 and CDR2: SGHVS and FNYEAQ. The CDR3 has 17 residues. The CDR3 region has the DNA TGTGCCAGCAGCTTAGGACCGGAATTTATCGTCCAAGAGACCCAGTACTTC. Protein product: CASSLGPEFIVQETQYF.

The chain employs TRBV20-1 and TRBJ1-1; a possible D gene is TRBD1 (5 bases). Germline values: CDR1 DFQATT, CDR2 SNEGSKA (reference sequence). V was shortened by 0 bases and J by 7 bases, with 12 bases between the two germline ends. This CDR3 is 13 amino acids long. This chain's CDR3 is CSARDQGGLEAFF. For the CDR3, the DNA is TGCAGTGCTAGAGACCAGGGAGGACTTGAAGCTTTCTTT.

In its sample, this clonotype was seen many times. The chain is built from TRBV9 and TRBJ1-1, with TRBD1 matching over 7 bases. The CDR3 spans 15 residues. J was trimmed by 0 bases and V by 0 bases; bases with no gene match: 2. The germline CDR1 and CDR2 sequences are SGDLS and YYNGEE. The CDR3 sequence is CASSVAGQLNTEAFF. The CDR3 DNA sequence: TGTGCCAGCAGCGTAGCGGGACAGCTGAACACTGAAGCTTTCTTT.

This clonotype is medium-sized within its sample. The CDR3 spells CAISESGDSYEQYF. CDR3 in DNA: TGTGCCATCAGTGAGTCAGGGGACTCCTACGAGCAGTACTTC. The chain employs TRBV10-3 and TRBJ2-7; D possibly corresponds to TRBD1 (5 bases). The ends were cut back, 0 bases at V and 0 bases at J, with 6 bases in the middle. The CDR3 spans 14 residues. Per the germline V gene, CDR1 is ENHRY and CDR2 is SYGVKD.

By its share, this clonotype is medium-sized. The genes are TRBV19 and TRBJ2-7, with TRBD2 matching 9 bases. CDR1 and CDR2 (germline): LNHDA, SQIVND (reference sequence). The CDR3 spans 15 residues. J gave up 2 bases and V 1 base, and 3 bases lay outside the gene matches. The CDR3 protein is CASSIASGDPYEQYF. CDR3 bases: TGTGCCAGTAGTATAGCTAGCGGGGACCCCTACGAGCAGTACTTC. Full variable domain (missing parts from reference TRBV19 and TRBJ2-7): DGGITQSPKYLFRKEGQNVTLSCEQNLNHDAMYWYRQDPGQGLRLIYYSQIVNDFQKGDIAEGYSVSREKKESFPLTVTSAQKNPTAFYLCASSIASGDPYEQYFGPGTRLTVT.

This clonotype was counted only a few times. A much larger clone is a single base away; this may be a read error. V is TRBV5-1 and J is TRBJ2-4; a possible D gene is TRBD2 (5 bases). The V and J ends lost 4 bases and 9 bases respectively, with 26 bases between them. Germline V lookup: CDR1 SGHRS, CDR2 YFSETQ. The CDR3 consists of 17 residues. CDR3 nucleotides: TGCGCCAGCAGCCCTAAAATTGACTACACCTCCGCGAGCATTCAGTACTTC. This gives the protein CASSPKIDYTSASIQYF. Full variable domain (outside the CDR3, taken from reference TRBV5-1 and TRBJ2-4): KAGVTQTPRYLIKTRGQQVTLSCSPISGHRSVSWYQQTPGQGLQFLFEYFSETQRNKGNFPGRFSGRQFSNSRSEMNVSTLELGDSALYLCASSPKIDYTSASIQYFGAGTRLSVL.

A remark on this clonotype: One junction end does not reproduce the germline sequence, and a read error may be involved. Here the CDR3 reads CGSSLAGDIAYGQYF. CDR3 nucleotides: TGTGGCAGCAGCTTAGCCGGGGACATAGCCTACGGGCAGTACTTC. The chain carries TRBV7-2 and TRBJ2-7, with D possibly TRBD1 on 6 matching bases. The CDR3 contains 15 residues. Germline V CDR1 and CDR2: SGHTA, FQGNSA.

The genes are TRBV2 and TRBJ2-3; the D is unclear. V dropped 8 bases and J dropped 8 bases, with 11 bases sitting between them. The CDR3 totals 11 residues. In germline, CDR1 is SNHLY, CDR2 FYNNEI. The CDR3 DNA reads as TGTGCCAGCGTTGCTACCCGTACGCAGTATTTT. It yields the protein CASVATRTQYF.

This sequence joins TRBV10-3 and TRBJ2-3; 11 bases agree with TRBD2. V shed 8 bases and J 2 bases; nucleotides not matched to a gene: 3. Germline V gene lookup returns CDR1 ENHRY and CDR2 SYGVKD. The length of the CDR3 is 14 residues. CDR3 loop: CAIQTSGDTDTQYF. The DNA for the CDR3 is TGTGCCATCCAGACTAGCGGGGACACAGATACGCAGTATTTT.

This clonotype appeared many times. This chain uses TRBV4-1 with TRBJ1-5; D remains ambiguous. V was clipped by 3 bases and J by 4 bases, with 13 bases between them. This CDR3 is built from 15 residues. Germline V gives CDR1 MGHRA, CDR2 YSYEKL. Here the CDR3 reads CASSHERTGNQPQHF. DNA of the CDR3: TGCGCCAGCAGCCATGAAAGAACGGGGAATCAGCCCCAGCATTTT.

This clonotype was counted once. A single base separates this from a much larger clone, so it may be a read error. The chain combines TRBV5-6 with TRBJ1-6; D call uncertain. CDR1 is SGHDT, CDR2 YYEEEE, per germline. The CDR3 totals 13 residues. CDR3 protein: CASSSSWNSSLHF. CDR3 DNA sequence: TGTGCCAGCAGCTCGAGTTGGAATTCATCCCTCCACTTT.

Details on this clonotype: An end of the junction does not agree with germline; a read error may underlie this. The chain links TRBV11-1 to TRBJ2-1, with D unclear. CDR1 and CDR2 from the germline V gene are SGHAT and FQDESV (reference sequence). The CDR3 is 14 residues long. The CDR3 nucleotides are TGTGCCACCAGCTTAGGCAGCGATTGGATTGAGCAGCTCTTC. Its translation: CATSLGSDWIEQLF. The whole variable domain, filled in from reference TRBV11-1 and TRBJ2-1, reads EAEVAQSPRYKITEKSQAVAFWCDPISGHATLYWYRQILGQGPELLVQFQDESVVDDSQLPKDRFSAERLKGVDSTLKIQPAELGDSAMYLCATSLGSDWIEQLFGPGTRLTVL.

This clonotype came up many times. V gene TRBV12-3 or TRBV12-4 combines with J gene TRBJ2-3; D may match TRBD1 or TRBD2 (6 bases each). V was shortened by 3 bases and J by 4 bases, with 14 bases between the two germline ends. The CDR3 loop spans 15 amino acids. DNA for the CDR3: TGTGCCAGCAGTTTCCTAGTCCGGGGGCCAGATACGCAGTATTTT. It is translated as CASSFLVRGPDTQYF.

The chain joins TRBV9 to TRBJ2-3; D possibly matches TRBD1 or TRBD2 (5 bases each). V lost 4 bases to trimming and J lost 4 bases, with 10 bases between them. CDR1 and CDR2 (germline): SGDLS, YYNGEE. This CDR3 is built from 13 residues. This CDR3 is CASSSGAADTQYF. As DNA, the CDR3 is TGTGCCAGCAGCTCCGGGGCCGCAGATACGCAGTATTTT.

The V and J genes are TRBV15 and TRBJ1-2, with D uncertain. Trimming left V 3 bases short and J 4 bases short, with 3 bases between. CDR1 is LNHNV and CDR2 is YYDKDF in the germline V gene (reference sequence). The CDR3 sequence is 11 residues long. CDR3 loop: CATSSGYGYTF. In DNA form, the CDR3 reads TGTGCCACCAGCAGCGGCTATGGCTACACCTTC.

This clonotype was detected many times. This chain uses TRBV15 with TRBJ1-1; D perhaps matches TRBD1 (5 bases). Trimming stripped 0 bases from V and 2 bases from J, with 13 bases between. Germline V gene sequence: CDR1 LNHNV, CDR2 YYDKDF (reference sequence). This CDR3 spans 16 amino acids. CDR3 in DNA: TGTGCCACCAGCAGAGATTTCCGGGGGACTAACACTGAAGCTTTCTTT. It encodes CATSRDFRGTNTEAFF.

By its share, this clonotype is medium-sized (0.01 to 0.1%). V gene TRBV10-3 combines with J gene TRBJ2-7, with D unresolved. With 0 bases removed from V and 3 bases from J, the gap between germline ends came to 6 bases. This CDR3 has 13 residues. Germline V gene sequence: CDR1 ENHRY, CDR2 SYGVKD. This CDR3 is CAISESPSYEQYV. As DNA, the CDR3 is TGTGCCATCAGTGAGTCGCCAAGCTACGAGCAGTACGTC.

V is TRBV19 and J is TRBJ2-7; D call uncertain. CDR3 length: 14 residues. Germline values: CDR1 LNHDA, CDR2 SQIVND (reference sequence). The ends were cut back, 6 bases at V and 0 bases at J, with 12 bases in the middle. The CDR3 DNA reads as TGTGCCAGTAGGGGTCTTTCGAGCTCCTACGAGCAGTACTTC. Translation: CASRGLSSSYEQYF.